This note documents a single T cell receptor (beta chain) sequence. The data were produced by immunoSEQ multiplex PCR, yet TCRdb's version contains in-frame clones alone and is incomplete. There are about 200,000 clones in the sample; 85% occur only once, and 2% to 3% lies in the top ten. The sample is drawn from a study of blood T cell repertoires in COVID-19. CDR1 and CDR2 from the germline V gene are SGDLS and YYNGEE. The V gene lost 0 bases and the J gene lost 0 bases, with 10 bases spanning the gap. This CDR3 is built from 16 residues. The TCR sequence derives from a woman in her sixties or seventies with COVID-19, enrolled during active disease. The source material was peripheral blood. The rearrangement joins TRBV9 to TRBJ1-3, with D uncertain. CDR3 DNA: TGTGCCAGCAGCGTAGCGCAGGCCCACTCTGGAAACACCATATATTTT. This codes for CASSVAQAHSGNTIYF.